Listed below are T cell receptor beta chains from one sample, sequenced in a study of OX40 agonist ivuxolimab in advanced cancers. Method: immunoSEQ multiplex PCR; TCRdb's copy keeps in-frame clones and lacks some. The data show roughly 90,000 clones, approximately 94% seen once. The material was CD4+ or CD8+ T cells sorted from blood, obtained in a trial of the OX40 agonist ivuxolimab. These TCRs come from an adult with an advanced solid tumor such as melanoma, head and neck, liver or kidney cancer. Each CDR3 is given with its conserved first and last residue. D genes are given only for firm matches. For some rows the clone size is stated as once, few or many, or as a class when expanded; others skip it.

J | D | size | V | DNA | CDR3
TRBJ2-7 | NA | once | TRBV27 | TGTGCCAGCAGGGTTTGGGTCGAGACAGTCATGGCCTACGAGCAGTACTTC | CASRVWVETVMAYEQYF
TRBJ1-6 | TRBD1 | NA | TRBV11-2 | TGTGCCAGCAGCTTAGATGTTGGGACAGGCCCTCCCCTCCACTTT | CASSLDVGTGPPLHF
TRBJ2-1 | NA | NA | TRBV30 | TGTGCCTGGAGCGGACTCCTAGGGGCTGAGCAGTTCTTC | CAWSGLLGAEQFF
TRBJ2-1 | NA | NA | TRBV6-5 | TGTGCCAGCAGCCTCGGAGGGAATGAGCAGTTCTTC | CASSLGGNEQFF
TRBJ2-3 | TRBD2 | NA | TRBV5-1 | TGCGCCAGCAGCCCTTGGACTAGCTGGAGCACAGATACGCAGTATTTT | CASSPWTSWSTDTQYF
TRBJ1-6 | NA | once | TRBV4-3 | TGCGCCAGCAGCCAAGATGGTAGGGCAAAGGGTCTTCAATCACCCCTCCACTTT | CASSQDGRAKGLQSPLHF
TRBJ2-2 | TRBD2 | NA | TRBV6-1 | TGTGCCGGGACTAGCGGGAGGGTCGGCACCGGGGAGCTGTTTTTT | CAGTSGRVGTGELFF
TRBJ2-1 | TRBD2 | NA | TRBV4-3 | TGCGCCAGCAGCCAAGTGGCCGGGGGGTACAATGAGCAGTTCTTC | CASSQVAGGYNEQFF
TRBJ2-1 | NA | NA | TRBV5-6 | TGTGCCAGCAGCTTGGATACGGTTTCCCAGTTCTTC | CASSLDTVSQFF
TRBJ1-5 | TRBD1 | NA | TRBV4-1 | TGCGCCACAAGAGACCGGGACAGTCCCAATCAGCCCCAGCATTTT | CATRDRDSPNQPQHF
TRBJ2-3 | TRBD2 | NA | TRBV4-3 | TGCGCCAGCAGCCGGGCTAGCGGGGTAGCAGATACGCAGTATTTT | CASSRASGVADTQYF
TRBJ1-1 | NA | NA | TRBV7-2 | TGTGCCAGCAGCTTAGCTGGGACTGAAGCTTTCTTT | CASSLAGTEAFF
TRBJ1-6 | NA | NA | TRBV28 | TGTGCCAGCAGTGCGACAGGATTTGAGGATTCACCCCTCCACTTT | CASSATGFEDSPLHF
TRBJ1-6 | TRBD1 | NA | TRBV5-5 | TGTGCCAGCAGTTCAGGGGGCGCCAGCTATAATTCACCCCTCCACTTT | CASSSGGASYNSPLHF
TRBJ1-2 | NA | NA | TRBV6-5 | TGTGCCAGCAGTTATGGCAGGACCTATGGCTACACCTTC | CASSYGRTYGYTF
TRBJ2-7 | NA | NA | TRBV7-3 | TGTGCCAGCAGCTTAATGAGCGGCTCCTACGAGCAGTACTTC | CASSLMSGSYEQYF
TRBJ2-1 | NA | once | TRBV5-1 | TGCGCCAGCAGCTTAGCCAGCAACTACAATGAGCAGTTCTTC | CASSLASNYNEQFF